Below are 12 T cell receptor beta chains sequenced from a single sample in a study of identical twins. Using its own MiXCR run on the 5' RACE reads, TCRdb lists one record per CDR3 protein. The data show more than 250,000 distinct CDR3 sequences, about 8.3% seen once. These data are also associated with another study on yellow fever vaccine responses in identical twins.

The source material was memory (CD45RO+) T cells sorted from blood. Receptors originate from a woman between 18 and 29 years old in good health.

This clonotype was found many times. The V and J genes are TRBV19 and TRBJ2-1, with 7 bases matching TRBD2. The germline gives CDR1 LNHDA, CDR2 SQIVND (reference sequence). The CDR3 extends over 15 amino acids. The V and J ends lost 3 bases and 2 bases, in that order; junction bases with no gene match: 4. The CDR3: CASSMEGLAYNEQFF. Written as DNA, the CDR3 is TGTGCCAGTAGTATGGAAGGACTAGCCTACAATGAGCAGTTCTTC.

This clonotype has a count of ten or more. This sequence joins TRBV20-1 and TRBJ2-7, with 8 nucleotides matching TRBD2. The germline gives CDR1 DFQATT, CDR2 SNEGSKA (reference sequence). This CDR3 region has 15 residues. J was trimmed by 2 bases and V by 3 bases; bases with no gene match: 9. DNA of the CDR3: TGCAGTGCTAGCAGTGGGGAGCGGGGGCCCTACGAGCAGTACTTC. Protein product: CSASSGERGPYEQYF.

The chain couples TRBV10-3 to TRBJ2-2; TRBD1 might be the D (7 bases). The germline V gene has CDR1 ENHRY and CDR2 SYGVKD. The CDR3 is 15 amino acids. V was clipped by 7 bases and J by 0 bases, with 12 bases between them. The CDR3 loop is CAIKGGQPNTGELFF. Written as DNA, the CDR3 is TGTGCCATCAAGGGGGGACAGCCGAACACCGGGGAGCTGTTTTTT.

This clonotype came up many times. The chain recombines TRBV7-6 with TRBJ1-1; D is unclear. The CDR3 is 15 residues long. The V gene lost 5 bases and the J gene lost 3 bases, with 16 bases spanning the gap. CDR1 is SGHVS and CDR2 is FNYEAQ in the germline V gene. Here the CDR3 DNA reads TGTGCCAGCAGCCCCGTCGGGGTGGTGGACACTGAAGCTTTCTTT. Its translation: CASSPVGVVDTEAFF.

The chain uses TRBV20-1 and TRBJ2-5; 9 nucleotides agree with TRBD2. Germline CDR1 DFQATT, CDR2 SNEGSKA (reference sequence). V lost 8 bases and J lost 5; bases outside the gene matches: 12. The CDR3 loop spans 14 amino acids. In DNA form, the CDR3 reads TGCAGTTACCCCGGCGGGGGGGCCCGGGAGACCCAGTACTTC. Its protein product is CSYPGGGARETQYF.

The sample holds many counts of this clonotype. V usage is TRBV5-5 and J usage is TRBJ2-7; D unclear. The CDR3 consists of 14 residues. The V and J ends lost 4 bases and 2 bases respectively, with 13 bases between them. Germline V gene sequence: CDR1 SGHKS, CDR2 YYEKEE (reference sequence). CDR3 in amino acids: CASSPRPTAYEQYV. The CDR3 nucleotides read TGTGCCAGCAGCCCACGCCCAACGGCCTACGAGCAGTACGTC.

This clonotype turned up a few times. The gene calls are TRBV5-1 and TRBJ2-3; 7 bases agree with TRBD1. V lost 5 bases, J lost 5 bases, and 8 bases stayed unmatched. From germline, CDR1 is SGHRS and CDR2 YFSETQ. The CDR3 consists of 14 residues. The CDR3 sequence: CASSSGTVRDTQYF. The CDR3 DNA reads TGCGCCAGCAGTTCTGGGACAGTTCGAGATACGCAGTATTTT.

The CDR3 loop reads CASRPQKGRLTYEQYF. In DNA form, the CDR3 reads TGTGCCAGCAGACCACAGAAAGGGAGACTCACCTACGAGCAGTACTTC. The genes are TRBV12-3 or TRBV12-4 and TRBJ2-7; a possible D gene is TRBD2 (5 bases). The CDR3 spans 16 residues. V lost 6 bases to trimming and J lost 2 bases, with 20 bases between them.

This clonotype has more than one count but fewer than ten. The genes are TRBV15 and TRBJ2-5; 10 bases map to TRBD1. The CDR3 extends over 15 amino acids. The junction had 2 bases not matched to a gene; V was cut back by 3 bases and J by 1 base. Germline V gene lookup returns CDR1 LNHNV and CDR2 YYDKDF (reference sequence). The CDR3 sequence: CATSRDRGIQETQYF. CDR3 nucleotide sequence: TGTGCCACCAGCAGGGACAGGGGGATCCAAGAGACCCAGTACTTC.

The J gene is TRBJ2-5, the V gene TRBV11-1, with 9 bases fitting TRBD1. The CDR3 is made up of 14 amino acids. J gave up 6 bases and V 7 bases, and 9 bases lay outside the gene matches. From germline, CDR1 is SGHAT and CDR2 FQDESV (reference sequence). The CDR3 bases are TGTGCCAGCACCCCGGGACAGGGCGGCAAGACCCAGTACTTC. Translation: CASTPGQGGKTQYF. The full variable domain, completed using reference TRBV11-1 and TRBJ2-5, is EAEVAQSPRYKITEKSQAVAFWCDPISGHATLYWYRQILGQGPELLVQFQDESVVDDSQLPKDRFSAERLKGVDSTLKIQPAELGDSAMYLCASTPGQGGKTQYFGPGTRLLVL.

This clonotype was counted between two and nine times. CDR3 in DNA: TGTGCCAGCAGCTTAGCTCTAGCGGCCTACGAGCAGTACTTC. This sequence encodes CASSLALAAYEQYF. V and J are TRBV11-2 and TRBJ2-7; 7 positions match TRBD2. This CDR3 spans 14 amino acids. The V gene's germline CDR1 is SGHAT and CDR2 FQNNGV. Unmatched junction bases numbered 2, after V lost 1 base and J lost 2 bases.

The chain couples TRBV12-3 or TRBV12-4 to TRBJ2-5; weak D call: TRBD2 (6 bases). CDR3 length equals 15 residues. The V end lost 5 bases, the J end lost 5 bases, and 18 bases lay between the germline ends. The CDR3 DNA follows: TGTGCCAGCAGTACTAATAGCGGCTTGAGGGAGACCCAGTACTTC. Protein: CASSTNSGLRETQYF.